This T cell receptor beta chain was observed in a study of control samples from healthy donors and cancer patients. Assay: immunoSEQ multiplex PCR; the TCRdb copy retains only in-frame clones and omits some. The sample has 130,000 or so clones, 70% to 90% seen once. The CDR3 is 11 amino acids. V lost 6 bases and J 2 bases, leaving 4 bases between the germline ends. The chain is built from TRBV12-3 or TRBV12-4 and TRBJ1-1; D call uncertain. The sequence was collected from a man between 50 and 59 years old in good health. The sequenced material came from blood. CDR3 in amino acids: CASSVNTEAFF. In DNA form, the CDR3 reads TGTGCCAGCAGCGTAAACACTGAAGCTTTCTTT.